These 13 T cell receptor beta chains were sequenced from one sample in a study of cytomegalovirus exposure and HLA in healthy donors. It was with 60 Vbeta and 13 Jbeta primers that the PCR ran. Method: immunoSEQ multiplex PCR; TCRdb's copy keeps in-frame clones and lacks some. Here the sample spans over 150,000 clones, 78% being singletons. What was sequenced was PBMCs. The receptors here all came from a woman aged 45-65 years in good health and CMV-seropositive.

This chain links TRBV29-1 with TRBJ2-1; 12 bases are a match to TRBD1. CDR3 length: 16 amino acids. The germline CDR1 and CDR2 sequences are SQVTM and ANQGSEA. Losses at the gene ends were 2 bases for V and 2 bases for J; bases not matched to a gene: 4. The CDR3 nucleotides read TGCAGCGTTGAAAAAGGGACAGGGGGCGCCTACAATGAGCAGTTCTTC. Protein: CSVEKGTGGAYNEQFF.

The rearrangement links TRBV5-1 to TRBJ2-3; 9 bases are shared with TRBD2. Germline trimming cut 1 base from V and 6 bases from J; bases unmatched to any gene: 6. Germline CDR1 reads SGHRS; CDR2 reads YFSETQ. The CDR3 totals 15 residues. The CDR3 loop is CASSLWRGGRDTQYF. CDR3 DNA sequence: TGCGCCAGCAGCTTGTGGCGGGGGGGCCGTGATACGCAGTATTTT.

This clone occurred a few times. The chain uses TRBV5-4 and TRBJ1-4, with TRBD1 identical over 9 bases. V lost 4 bases to trimming and J lost 7 bases; unmatched junction nucleotides: 11. This CDR3 has 16 residues. The germline CDR1 and CDR2 sequences are SGHNT and YYREEE (reference sequence). Here the CDR3 reads CASSQGAGQGVEKLFF. The DNA of the CDR3 is TGTGCCAGCAGCCAAGGAGCGGGACAGGGAGTTGAAAAACTGTTTTTT.

This sequence joins TRBV4-1 and TRBJ2-2; D remains unclear. Germline V gene data show CDR1 as MGHRA and CDR2 as YSYEKL. This CDR3 spans 17 amino acids. V was cut by 3 bases and J by 3 bases, with 17 bases left in between. The CDR3 DNA sequence: TGCGCCAGCAGCCACGCTTTGAGGCTCTTAGACACCGGGGAGCTGTTTTTT. Its protein product is CASSHALRLLDTGELFF.

This clone was seen a handful of times. CDR3: CASSLSSNTEAFF. CDR3 nucleotides: TGTGCCAGCAGCTTGAGCTCGAACACTGAAGCTTTCTTT. V is TRBV5-4 and J is TRBJ1-1; D uncertain. Germline V gene sequence: CDR1 SGHNT, CDR2 YYREEE (reference sequence). V was shortened by 1 base and J by 1 base, with 5 bases between the two germline ends. The CDR3 has 13 amino acids.

This chain links TRBV2 with TRBJ2-2; 8 bases are a match to TRBD2. Germline values: CDR1 SNHLY, CDR2 FYNNEI. This CDR3 contains 14 residues. The junction had 7 bases not matched to a gene; V was cut back by 6 bases and J by 7 bases. Here the CDR3 DNA reads TGTGCCAGCAGCGTTACGGGGGGGCTCGGGGAGCTGTTTTTT. Translating gives CASSVTGGLGELFF.

There are a few counts of this clone. The chain employs TRBV21-1 and TRBJ2-7; TRBD1 reflects the table's D call only, with no check against the DNA. TRBV21-1 is tagged as a pseudogene. The CDR3 consists of 13 residues. The CDR3 bases are TGTGCCAGCAGCAAAGGGACAGTCTACGAGCAGTACTTC. This encodes CASSKGTVYEQYF.

The rearrangement joins TRBV5-6 to TRBJ1-2; 10 bases map to TRBD1. With 5 bases clipped from V and 7 bases from J, the junction kept 11 bases outside the gene matches. The CDR3 totals 15 residues. CDR1 is SGHDT, CDR2 YYEEEE, per germline. The CDR3 bases are TGTGCCAGCAGGTTCTCCGGGACAGGGGCTTCTGGCTACACCTTC. Its protein product is CASRFSGTGASGYTF.

In its sample, this clone was seen a few times. The rearrangement joins TRBV15 to TRBJ2-1, with 7 bases matching TRBD2. The CDR3 extends over 14 amino acids. The germline gives CDR1 LNHNV, CDR2 YYDKDF (reference sequence). V dropped 6 bases and J dropped 5; count of bases not matched to a gene: 7. CDR3 sequence reads: CATRSWGTNNEQFF. CDR3 nucleotide sequence: TGTGCCACCAGGAGTTGGGGGACTAACAATGAGCAGTTCTTC.

In DNA form, the CDR3 reads TGTGCCAGCAGCTCTCTCGGTGAGGGCACAGATACGCAGTATTTT. Its protein product is CASSSLGEGTDTQYF. The chain is built from TRBV5-6 and TRBJ2-3; no definite D call. CDR3 length equals 15 residues. Trimming took off 3 bases at V and 1 base at J, with 12 bases between the two ends. Germline V gene sequence: CDR1 SGHDT, CDR2 YYEEEE.

This chain joins TRBV11-2 and TRBJ2-3; D is undetermined. Per germline, CDR1 SGHAT and CDR2 FQNNGV. This CDR3 comprises 15 residues. The V end lost 5 bases, the J end lost 1 base, and 13 bases lay between the germline ends. The CDR3 region has the DNA TGTGCCAGCAGCCTTTCAGGAAGAGGCACAGATACGCAGTATTTT. Translated: CASSLSGRGTDTQYF.

This chain uses TRBV7-9 with TRBJ1-1, with D unresolved. The CDR3 is 15 residues long. The ends were cut back, 3 bases at V and 0 bases at J, with 11 bases in the middle. Germline V gene data show CDR1 as SEHNR and CDR2 as FQNEAQ (reference sequence). The CDR3 spells CASSLRGGLNTEAFF. The CDR3 bases are TGTGCCAGCAGCTTGCGGGGAGGGCTGAACACTGAAGCTTTCTTT.

The chain recombines TRBV27 with TRBJ2-7; D may be TRBD1 (6 bases). V lost 6 bases and J 3 bases, leaving 15 bases between the germline ends. Germline lookup yields CDR1 MNHEY and CDR2 SMNVEV (reference sequence). The CDR3 sequence is 14 residues long. CDR3 nucleotide sequence: TGTGCCAGCAGGGAACAGGGCAGAGGCTACGAGCAGTACTTC. Its translation: CASREQGRGYEQYF.